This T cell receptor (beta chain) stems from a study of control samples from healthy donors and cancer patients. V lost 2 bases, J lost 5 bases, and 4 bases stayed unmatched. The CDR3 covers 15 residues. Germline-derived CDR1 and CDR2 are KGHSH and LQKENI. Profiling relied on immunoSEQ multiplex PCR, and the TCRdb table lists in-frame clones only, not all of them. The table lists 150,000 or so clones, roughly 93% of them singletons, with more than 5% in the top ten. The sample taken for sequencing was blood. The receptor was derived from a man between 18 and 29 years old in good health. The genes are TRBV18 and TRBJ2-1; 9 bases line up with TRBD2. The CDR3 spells CASSPSSGTNNEQFF. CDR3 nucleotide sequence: TGTGCCAGCTCACCATCTAGCGGGACCAACAATGAGCAGTTCTTC.